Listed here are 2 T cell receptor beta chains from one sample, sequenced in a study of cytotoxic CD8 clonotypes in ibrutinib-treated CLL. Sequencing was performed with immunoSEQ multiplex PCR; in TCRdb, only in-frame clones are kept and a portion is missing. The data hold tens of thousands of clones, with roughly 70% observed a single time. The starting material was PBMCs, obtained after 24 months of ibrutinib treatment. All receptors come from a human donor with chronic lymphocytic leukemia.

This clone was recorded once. CDR3 coding DNA: TGTGCCAGCAGCTCCCGAGGGACAGGTCCCTACGAGCAGTACTTC. Amino acid sequence: CASSSRGTGPYEQYF. The chain links TRBV7-6 to TRBJ2-7; TRBD1 aligns across 8 bases. V shed 4 bases, J shed 2 bases, and the junction held 7 bases outside the gene matches. The CDR3 consists of 15 residues. Germline lookup yields CDR1 SGHVS and CDR2 FNYEAQ.

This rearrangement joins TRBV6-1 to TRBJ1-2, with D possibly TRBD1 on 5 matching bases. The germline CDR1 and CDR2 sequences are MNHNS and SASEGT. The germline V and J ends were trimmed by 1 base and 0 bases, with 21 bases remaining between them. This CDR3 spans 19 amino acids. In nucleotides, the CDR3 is TGTGCCAGCAGTGAAGGCTGGACACCTCAAAGGGAAGCTAACTATGGCTACACCTTC. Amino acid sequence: CASSEGWTPQREANYGYTF.